This TCR beta chain was recovered during a study of blood T cell repertoires in COVID-19. Whole-study context: From the United States, Italy and Spain came samples of acute and convalescent COVID-19.

This clone has only one observation. The CDR3 spans 15 residues. V dropped 5 bases and J dropped 4; count of bases not matched to a gene: 8. From germline, CDR1 is MDHEN and CDR2 SYDVKM. Clones were sequenced by immunoSEQ multiplex PCR, and TCRdb holds only the in-frame ones, with some missing. The sample shows approximately 200,000 clones, 80% to 90% of them seen only once. Sequenced input: peripheral blood. The chain is built from TRBV28 and TRBJ2-1; 7 bases line up with TRBD2. The TCR comes from a woman of 80 years or more with COVID-19, enrolled during active disease. The DNA of the CDR3 is TGTGCCAGCAGTGTGTCTAGCGGACTGTACAATGAGCAGTTCTTC. Translation gives CASSVSSGLYNEQFF.